The rows below give T cell receptor beta chains drawn from one sample of a study of T cells after posttransplantation cyclophosphamide. TCRdb keeps only in-frame clones here, not all; method: immunoSEQ multiplex PCR. The sample contains some 11,000 clones, around four fifths of which appear only once. The material was PBMCs, obtained roughly 1,800 days after allogeneic stem cell transplant with posttransplant cyclophosphamide. The receptor set was obtained from a female patient in her fifties or sixties who received an allogeneic stem cell transplant from a related donor, was CMV-positive, and had no GVHD. Some T cells could come from the graft donor. Each CDR3 is given with its conserved first and last residue. The order of the fields is J gene, clone size, D gene, V gene, CDR3 protein, CDR3 DNA. D genes are given only for firm matches. The listing skips clone size in some rows; elsewhere it reads once, few, many or a size class.

j_gene: TRBJ2-7
abundance: NA
d_gene: NA
v_gene: TRBV2
CDR3aa: CASSGRSYEQYF
CDR3nt: TGTGCCAGCAGTGGAAGGAGCTACGAGCAGTACTTC

j_gene: TRBJ2-6
abundance: NA
d_gene: NA
v_gene: TRBV7-9
CDR3aa: CASSLTAPGANVLTF
CDR3nt: TGTGCCAGCAGCTTGACAGCTCCTGGGGCCAACGTCCTGACTTTC

j_gene: TRBJ2-3
abundance: NA
d_gene: TRBD2
v_gene: TRBV7-3
CDR3aa: CASSLMRESDTQYF
CDR3nt: TGTGCCAGCAGCTTAATGCGGGAGTCAGATACGCAGTATTTT

j_gene: TRBJ2-7
abundance: NA
d_gene: TRBD1
v_gene: TRBV28
CDR3aa: CASSSQWTGQDYEQYF
CDR3nt: TGTGCCAGCAGTAGCCAATGGACAGGGCAAGACTACGAGCAGTACTTC

j_gene: TRBJ2-2
abundance: NA
d_gene: NA
v_gene: TRBV7-9
CDR3aa: CASSLVRGNTGELFF
CDR3nt: TGTGCCAGCAGCTTAGTTCGGGGGAACACCGGGGAGCTGTTTTTT

j_gene: TRBJ1-1
abundance: NA
d_gene: NA
v_gene: TRBV2
CDR3aa: CASRDEGGYGTEAFF
CDR3nt: TGTGCCAGCAGGGACGAAGGGGGTTACGGTACTGAAGCTTTCTTT

j_gene: TRBJ2-7
abundance: few
d_gene: TRBD1
v_gene: TRBV28
CDR3aa: CASSPGQGPYEQYF
CDR3nt: TGTGCCAGCAGTCCCGGACAGGGCCCCTACGAGCAGTACTTC

j_gene: TRBJ2-7
abundance: NA
d_gene: NA
v_gene: TRBV4-1
CDR3aa: CASSQQDFYEQYF
CDR3nt: TGCGCCAGCAGCCAGCAGGATTTCTACGAGCAGTACTTC

j_gene: TRBJ2-3
abundance: NA
d_gene: NA
v_gene: TRBV2
CDR3aa: CASSDQGGPDTQYF
CDR3nt: TGTGCCAGCAGTGATCAGGGGGGTCCAGATACGCAGTATTTT

j_gene: TRBJ2-7
abundance: NA
d_gene: NA
v_gene: TRBV27
CDR3aa: CASSFQNGDFHYEQYF
CDR3nt: TGTGCCAGCAGTTTCCAAAACGGGGACTTTCACTACGAGCAGTACTTC

j_gene: TRBJ2-5
abundance: NA
d_gene: TRBD2
v_gene: TRBV14
CDR3aa: CASSPLTSVGETQYF
CDR3nt: TGTGCCAGCAGCCCCCTGACTAGCGTAGGAGAGACCCAGTACTTC

j_gene: TRBJ1-2
abundance: NA
d_gene: NA
v_gene: TRBV9
CDR3aa: CASSGPGDHGYTF
CDR3nt: TGTGCCAGCAGCGGTCCAGGCGATCATGGCTACACCTTC

j_gene: TRBJ1-1
abundance: NA
d_gene: TRBD1
v_gene: TRBV18
CDR3aa: CASSPRRLGQGNTEAFF
CDR3nt: TGTGCCAGCTCACCACGACGATTGGGACAGGGGAACACTGAAGCTTTCTTT

j_gene: TRBJ1-2
abundance: few
d_gene: NA
v_gene: TRBV7-2
CDR3aa: CASSLVIYGYTF
CDR3nt: TGTGCCAGCAGCTTAGTTATATATGGCTACACCTTC

j_gene: TRBJ2-1
abundance: once
d_gene: TRBD1
v_gene: TRBV18
CDR3aa: CASSSQTGTSSYNEQFF
CDR3nt: TGTGCCAGCTCATCCCAGACAGGGACCAGCTCCTACAATGAGCAGTTCTTC

j_gene: TRBJ1-3
abundance: NA
d_gene: NA
v_gene: TRBV10-3
CDR3aa: CAISESVTGRRNTIYF
CDR3nt: TGTGCCATCAGTGAGTCGGTAACAGGTCGTAGAAACACCATATATTTT

j_gene: TRBJ2-1
abundance: once
d_gene: TRBD2
v_gene: TRBV28
CDR3aa: CASRLAGVWNEQFF
CDR3nt: TGTGCCAGCAGACTAGCGGGAGTCTGGAATGAGCAGTTCTTC

j_gene: TRBJ2-5
abundance: NA
d_gene: NA
v_gene: TRBV18
CDR3aa: CASSPIVGTPQETQYF
CDR3nt: TGTGCCAGCTCACCTATTGTCGGGACACCTCAAGAGACCCAGTACTTC

j_gene: TRBJ2-3
abundance: once
d_gene: TRBD1
v_gene: TRBV29-1
CDR3aa: CSVQGQSTDTQYF
CDR3nt: TGCAGCGTTCAGGGACAGTCGACAGATACGCAGTATTTT

j_gene: TRBJ2-5
abundance: few
d_gene: NA
v_gene: TRBV5-8
CDR3aa: CASSPMGGPASQYF
CDR3nt: TGTGCCAGCAGCCCAATGGGGGGGCCCGCCTCCCAGTACTTC

j_gene: TRBJ2-5
abundance: NA
d_gene: TRBD2
v_gene: TRBV10-3
CDR3aa: CAIRTRGDQQTQYF
CDR3nt: TGTGCCATCAGGACTCGGGGGGACCAGCAGACCCAGTACTTC

j_gene: TRBJ2-7
abundance: NA
d_gene: TRBD2
v_gene: TRBV28
CDR3aa: CASSLSRGRGEQYF
CDR3nt: TGTGCCAGCAGTTTATCTCGCGGGAGAGGCGAGCAGTACTTC

j_gene: TRBJ2-2
abundance: NA
d_gene: TRBD1
v_gene: TRBV6-5
CDR3aa: CASRSDRGPPWELFF
CDR3nt: TGTGCCAGCAGAAGCGACAGGGGCCCACCGTGGGAGCTGTTTTTT

j_gene: TRBJ1-5
abundance: once
d_gene: NA
v_gene: TRBV19
CDR3aa: CASRRDFNQPQHF
CDR3nt: TGTGCCAGTAGAAGGGACTTCAATCAGCCCCAGCATTTT

j_gene: TRBJ1-4
abundance: NA
d_gene: NA
v_gene: TRBV2
CDR3aa: CASSEALGGEVMYEKLFF
CDR3nt: TGTGCCAGCAGTGAAGCGCTGGGGGGTGAAGTAATGTATGAAAAACTGTTTTTT

j_gene: TRBJ2-3
abundance: NA
d_gene: TRBD2
v_gene: TRBV11-2
CDR3aa: CASSLDHAATSGSEANTQYF
CDR3nt: TGTGCCAGCAGCTTAGATCATGCCGCGACTAGCGGGAGCGAAGCTAATACGCAGTATTTT

j_gene: TRBJ1-1
abundance: NA
d_gene: NA
v_gene: TRBV7-6
CDR3aa: CASKRETDTEAFF
CDR3nt: TGTGCCAGCAAGCGTGAAACCGACACTGAAGCTTTCTTT

j_gene: TRBJ1-2
abundance: NA
d_gene: NA
v_gene: TRBV6-6
CDR3aa: CASSYSSPGLYTF
CDR3nt: TGTGCCAGCAGTTACTCTTCTCCAGGGCTCTATACCTTC

j_gene: TRBJ2-7
abundance: once
d_gene: NA
v_gene: TRBV27
CDR3aa: CASSSIEAGSYEQYF
CDR3nt: TGTGCCAGCAGTTCTATAGAGGCCGGTTCCTACGAGCAGTACTTC

j_gene: TRBJ1-4
abundance: NA
d_gene: NA
v_gene: TRBV6-5
CDR3aa: CASSRVPTNEKLFF
CDR3nt: TGTGCCAGCAGCAGGGTACCGACTAATGAAAAACTGTTTTTT

j_gene: TRBJ2-2
abundance: NA
d_gene: TRBD1
v_gene: TRBV9
CDR3aa: CASSEQGGGIGGTGELFF
CDR3nt: TGTGCCAGCAGCGAACAGGGGGGCGGGATTGGGGGCACCGGGGAGCTGTTTTTT

j_gene: TRBJ1-1
abundance: NA
d_gene: NA
v_gene: TRBV7-6
CDR3aa: CASSSPGENTEAFF
CDR3nt: TGTGCCAGCAGCTCACCCGGGGAGAACACTGAAGCTTTCTTT

j_gene: TRBJ2-1
abundance: NA
d_gene: TRBD1
v_gene: TRBV5-1
CDR3aa: CASNGARDRVKNEQFF
CDR3nt: TGCGCCAGTAATGGGGCCCGGGACAGGGTGAAAAATGAGCAGTTCTTC

j_gene: TRBJ2-3
abundance: NA
d_gene: TRBD1
v_gene: TRBV4-1
CDR3aa: CASSQGGQGQADTQYF
CDR3nt: TGCGCCAGCAGCCAAGGGGGACAGGGGCAGGCAGATACGCAGTATTTT

j_gene: TRBJ1-2
abundance: NA
d_gene: NA
v_gene: TRBV7-9
CDR3aa: CASSLRRTNYGYTF
CDR3nt: TGTGCCAGCAGCTTGAGGCGGACAAACTATGGCTACACCTTC

j_gene: TRBJ2-1
abundance: NA
d_gene: NA
v_gene: TRBV5-1
CDR3aa: CASSIQGKGVTEQFF
CDR3nt: TGCGCCAGCAGCATACAGGGTAAAGGGGTCACTGAGCAGTTCTTC

j_gene: TRBJ1-4
abundance: NA
d_gene: NA
v_gene: TRBV29-1
CDR3aa: CSAYIWGWGEKLFF
CDR3nt: TGCAGCGCTTATATATGGGGCTGGGGTGAAAAACTGTTTTTT

j_gene: TRBJ1-4
abundance: NA
d_gene: NA
v_gene: TRBV5-1
CDR3aa: CASGRGTNEKLFF
CDR3nt: TGCGCCAGCGGTAGGGGGACTAATGAAAAACTGTTTTTT

j_gene: TRBJ2-3
abundance: NA
d_gene: TRBD1
v_gene: TRBV6-1
CDR3aa: CASSERDRLTYTQYF
CDR3nt: TGTGCCAGCAGTGAACGGGACAGGTTAACTTATACGCAGTATTTT

j_gene: TRBJ1-5
abundance: NA
d_gene: NA
v_gene: TRBV28
CDR3aa: CASSPSLNQPQHF
CDR3nt: TGTGCCAGCAGTCCGAGCTTAAATCAGCCCCAGCATTTT

j_gene: TRBJ2-3
abundance: NA
d_gene: TRBD1
v_gene: TRBV28
CDR3aa: CASSWTGFTDTQYF
CDR3nt: TGTGCCAGCAGTTGGACAGGGTTTACAGATACGCAGTATTTT

j_gene: TRBJ1-4
abundance: NA
d_gene: NA
v_gene: TRBV21-1
CDR3aa: CASSARDRGIYNEKLFF
CDR3nt: TGTGCCAGCAGCGCGAGGGACAGGGGGATCTATAATGAAAAACTGTTTTTT

j_gene: TRBJ2-7
abundance: NA
d_gene: NA
v_gene: TRBV7-8
CDR3aa: CASSLGIQIEQYF
CDR3nt: TGTGCCAGCAGCTTAGGTATACAGATCGAGCAGTACTTC

j_gene: TRBJ1-2
abundance: NA
d_gene: NA
v_gene: TRBV10-3
CDR3aa: CAISETTYGYTF
CDR3nt: TGTGCCATCAGTGAGACTACTTATGGCTACACCTTC

j_gene: TRBJ2-5
abundance: NA
d_gene: NA
v_gene: TRBV27
CDR3aa: CASSLSSLGETQYF
CDR3nt: TGTGCCAGCAGTTTATCGAGTCTCGGGGAGACCCAGTACTTC

j_gene: TRBJ1-4
abundance: NA
d_gene: NA
v_gene: TRBV28
CDR3aa: CASSFSPFEKLFF
CDR3nt: TGTGCCAGCAGTTTTTCCCCGTTTGAAAAACTGTTTTTT

j_gene: TRBJ1-1
abundance: NA
d_gene: NA
v_gene: TRBV9
CDR3aa: CASWREGAEAFF
CDR3nt: TGTGCCAGCTGGAGGGAGGGCGCTGAAGCTTTCTTT